The following is a T cell receptor beta chain sequence with its context. Its antigen is unidentified. The CDR3 runs 15 residues. Germline V gives CDR1 SGHRS, CDR2 YFSETQ. V was clipped by 0 bases and J by 1 base, with 7 bases between them. The entry originates in a study of T cell responses to AZD1222 COVID-19 vaccine. TCRdb's table, derived via immunoSEQ multiplex PCR, lists solely in-frame clones and lacks some. This sample carries 100,000 to 150,000 clones, approximately 90% of them seen once, and the ten largest clones take about 7.1%. Findings and limits, study-wide: Spike-specific TCR depth and breadth grew after two AZD1222 doses. Targeting of unmutated variant regions was reportedly seen in nearly half of spike-specific TCRs. CD4 TCRs associated with vaccination spanned spike, dominating at 160-218 and 743-854.

The receptor comes from an adult who received the AZD1222 COVID-19 vaccine. This chain links TRBV5-1 with TRBJ1-4; the D is unclear. Sequenced here: peripheral blood, sampled 28 days after the second AZD1222 dose. The DNA for the CDR3 is TGCGCCAGCAGCTTGGTTGGCAGAACTAATGAAAAACTGTTTTTT. It encodes CASSLVGRTNEKLFF.